These T cell receptor beta chains were read from a single sample in a study of CD8 T cells in Susac syndrome. Each CDR3 protein gets one entry after TCRdb re-called the immunoSEQ multiplex PCR reads with MiXCR. The sample carries about 400,000 distinct CDR3 sequences, approximately 89% recorded once. The sample comprised CD8+ T cells from PBMCs. These receptor sequences come from a human donor with multiple sclerosis. The CDR3 runs from the conserved cysteine through the conserved F or W. D genes are given only for firm matches. Some rows have no size entry. The others give once, few or many, or a class for an expanded clone.

CDR3aa: CSARPRDYGYTF; CDR3nt: TGCAGCGCTCGGCCAAGGGACTATGGCTACACCTTC; abundance: -; len: 12; d_gene: -; v_gene: TRBV29-1; j_gene: TRBJ1-2
CDR3aa: CASSLGRGWDGYTF; CDR3nt: TGTGCCAGCAGCTTAGGTCGGGGTTGGGATGGCTACACCTTC; abundance: few; len: 14; d_gene: -; v_gene: TRBV11-2; j_gene: TRBJ1-2
CDR3aa: CASSQGWGGLEQFF; CDR3nt: TGTGCCAGCAGCCAAGGGTGGGGGGGCCTTGAGCAGTTCTTC; abundance: -; len: 14; d_gene: -; v_gene: TRBV4-2; j_gene: TRBJ2-1
CDR3aa: CASSLSRFDTEAFF; CDR3nt: TGTGCCAGCAGTTTATCACGGTTTGACACTGAAGCTTTCTTT; abundance: -; len: 14; d_gene: -; v_gene: TRBV28; j_gene: TRBJ1-1
CDR3aa: CAISSYTEAFF; CDR3nt: TGTGCCATCAGTAGCTACACTGAAGCTTTCTTT; abundance: -; len: 11; d_gene: -; v_gene: TRBV10-3; j_gene: TRBJ1-1
CDR3aa: CASSQDRGTNTEAFF; CDR3nt: TGCGCCAGCAGCCAAGATAGGGGGACGAACACTGAAGCTTTCTTT; abundance: -; len: 15; d_gene: -; v_gene: TRBV4-1; j_gene: TRBJ1-1
CDR3aa: CASSPRGAEYEQFF; CDR3nt: TGTGCCAGCAGCCCTCGGGGGGCTGAGTATGAGCAGTTCTTC; abundance: -; len: 14; d_gene: -; v_gene: TRBV11-2; j_gene: TRBJ2-1
CDR3aa: CASSSSEGTGNTEAFF; CDR3nt: TGTGCCAGCAGCTCGTCCGAGGGGACAGGCAACACTGAAGCTTTCTTT; abundance: -; len: 16; d_gene: -; v_gene: TRBV21-1; j_gene: TRBJ1-1
CDR3aa: CSAMGQGLPSYIQYF; CDR3nt: TGCAGTGCAATGGGACAGGGGCTCCCTAGTTACATTCAGTACTTC; abundance: -; len: 15; d_gene: TRBD1; v_gene: TRBV20-1; j_gene: TRBJ2-4
CDR3aa: CASSLGTVRVGSYEQYF; CDR3nt: TGCGCCAGCAGCTTGGGGACAGTTAGAGTTGGGTCCTACGAGCAGTACTTC; abundance: -; len: 17; d_gene: -; v_gene: TRBV5-1; j_gene: TRBJ2-7
CDR3aa: CASSLAGGPSETQYF; CDR3nt: TGTGCCAGCTCACTAGCGGGAGGGCCGTCAGAGACCCAGTACTTC; abundance: -; len: 15; d_gene: TRBD2; v_gene: TRBV18; j_gene: TRBJ2-5
CDR3aa: CASSPQVGGDSYNEQFF; CDR3nt: TGTGCCAGCAGCCCCCAGGTCGGGGGTGACTCCTACAATGAGCAGTTCTTC; abundance: -; len: 17; d_gene: -; v_gene: TRBV13; j_gene: TRBJ2-1
CDR3aa: CASSREQDTTEAFF; CDR3nt: TGCGCCAGCAGCCGGGAACAGGACACCACTGAAGCTTTCTTT; abundance: -; len: 14; d_gene: -; v_gene: TRBV4-1; j_gene: TRBJ1-1
CDR3aa: CASSFNLGETQYF; CDR3nt: TGTGCCAGCAGTTTTAATTTGGGAGAGACCCAGTACTTC; abundance: once; len: 13; d_gene: -; v_gene: TRBV27; j_gene: TRBJ2-5
CDR3aa: CASRHLASGRETQYF; CDR3nt: TGTGCCAGCAGACACTTGGCTAGCGGGAGGGAGACCCAGTACTTC; abundance: -; len: 15; d_gene: TRBD2; v_gene: TRBV6-2/TRBV6-3; j_gene: TRBJ2-5
CDR3aa: CASGPSSDGNQPQHF; CDR3nt: TGTGCTAGTGGACCTTCTTCGGACGGTAATCAGCCCCAGCATTTT; abundance: -; len: 15; d_gene: -; v_gene: TRBV12-5; j_gene: TRBJ1-5
CDR3aa: CASTDRAWGYTF; CDR3nt: TGTGCCAGCACGGACAGGGCGTGGGGCTACACCTTC; abundance: -; len: 12; d_gene: TRBD1; v_gene: TRBV2; j_gene: TRBJ1-2
CDR3aa: CASSDPGTPTDNEQFF; CDR3nt: TGTGCCAGCAGCGATCCCGGGACGCCGACAGACAATGAGCAGTTCTTC; abundance: -; len: 16; d_gene: -; v_gene: TRBV6-2/TRBV6-3; j_gene: TRBJ2-1
CDR3aa: CSVTEAIEQFF; CDR3nt: TGCAGCGTGACAGAGGCGATTGAGCAGTTCTTC; abundance: -; len: 11; d_gene: -; v_gene: TRBV29-1; j_gene: TRBJ2-1
CDR3aa: CASSLQVISGAPETQYF; CDR3nt: TGTGCCAGCAGCTTACAAGTGATTAGCGGGGCCCCTGAGACCCAGTACTTC; abundance: -; len: 17; d_gene: TRBD2; v_gene: TRBV7-4; j_gene: TRBJ2-5
CDR3aa: CASSPRGGPGDGELFF; CDR3nt: TGCGCCAGCAGCCCACGGGGGGGTCCCGGTGACGGGGAGCTGTTTTTT; abundance: -; len: 16; d_gene: TRBD2; v_gene: TRBV4-1; j_gene: TRBJ2-2
CDR3aa: CASSQDGGNGELFF; CDR3nt: TGCGCCAGCAGCCAAGATGGGGGGAATGGGGAGCTGTTTTTT; abundance: -; len: 14; d_gene: -; v_gene: TRBV4-1; j_gene: TRBJ2-2
CDR3aa: CASSQEGGAGDGYTF; CDR3nt: TGCGCCAGCAGCCAGGAGGGGGGGGCAGGCGACGGCTACACCTTC; abundance: few; len: 15; d_gene: -; v_gene: TRBV4-1; j_gene: TRBJ1-2
CDR3aa: CASSPHSGSADTQYF; CDR3nt: TGTGCCAGCAGCCCCCACTCAGGGAGTGCAGATACGCAGTATTTT; abundance: -; len: 15; d_gene: -; v_gene: TRBV12-3/TRBV12-4; j_gene: TRBJ2-3
CDR3aa: CASSAHRGVGNEQFF; CDR3nt: TGTGCCAGCAGCGCCCACAGAGGAGTAGGAAATGAGCAGTTCTTC; abundance: -; len: 15; d_gene: -; v_gene: TRBV9; j_gene: TRBJ2-1
CDR3aa: CASSLTPGSYYGYTF; CDR3nt: TGTGCCAGCAGTTTAACCCCTGGGTCTTACTATGGCTACACCTTC; abundance: once; len: 15; d_gene: -; v_gene: TRBV27; j_gene: TRBJ1-2